These T cell receptor beta chains were read from a single sample in a study of T-cell memory formation after mild COVID-19. TCRdb used MiXCR to reprocess the 5' RACE reads, holding one entry per CDR3 protein. The sample lists 470,000 or so distinct CDR3 sequences, around a sixth occurring once. The specimen was PBMCs or a T cell subset sorted from them (not recorded which). The receptors stem from an adult woman who had mild COVID-19 (a few samples of this study predate the infection). Cell type and time point are not known. Both conserved end residues are part of each CDR3. The D gene is left open where the match is weak. A row's size may be missing; if present it is once, few, many or a size class.

TRBJ2-2	TRBD1	.	14	TRBV7-3	TGTGCCACTAGGGACAGGAGTGACACCGGGGAGCTGTTTTTT	CATRDRSDTGELFF
TRBJ1-2	TRBD1	once	13	TRBV5-1	TGCGCCAGCAGCGGACGGACAGGGGAAGGCTACACCTTC	CASSGRTGEGYTF
TRBJ2-7	TRBD2	.	13	TRBV12-3/TRBV12-4	TGTGCCAGCAGTAGCGGGACTCCATCCGAGCAGTACTTC	CASSSGTPSEQYF
TRBJ2-2	.	few	15	TRBV7-3	TGTGCCAGCAGCTTAATGGGCGGTAACACCGGGGAGCTGTTTTTT	CASSLMGGNTGELFF
TRBJ2-5	.	.	11	TRBV12-3/TRBV12-4	TGTGCCAGTGGGACCCGGGAGACCCAGTACTTC	CASGTRETQYF
TRBJ1-2	TRBD1	few	14	TRBV7-8	TGTGCCAGCAGCTTAGGAGGGACAGACTATGGCTACACCTTC	CASSLGGTDYGYTF
TRBJ2-7	TRBD2	few	18	TRBV5-1	TGCGCCAGCAGCTTGTCAGCTAGCGGGGGCCAGAGCTCCTACGAGCAGTACTTC	CASSLSASGGQSSYEQYF
TRBJ1-4	.	.	17	TRBV4-3	TGCGCCAGCACGCCGGGACCTAAAGGGGGAACTAATGAAAAACTGTTTTTT	CASTPGPKGGTNEKLFF
TRBJ2-1	.	few	15	TRBV5-5	TGTGCCAGCAGCTTGGGACCGGGCAACTACAATGAGCAGTTCTTC	CASSLGPGNYNEQFF
TRBJ2-7	TRBD2	few	17	TRBV5-6	TGTGCCAGCAGCTTGGAGTCGGGTAGCGGGGGGAGGTACGAGCAGTACTTC	CASSLESGSGGRYEQYF
TRBJ1-1	.	few	14	TRBV5-1	TGCGCCAGCAGCAGCGGGAGGGCAGTCACTGAAGCTTTCTTT	CASSSGRAVTEAFF
TRBJ2-3	.	few	11	TRBV19	TGTGCCAGTAGTATGTTAGATACGCAGTATTTT	CASSMLDTQYF
TRBJ2-3	.	few	13	TRBV3-1	TGTGCCAGCAGCCACGGGAGCACAGATACGCAGTATTTT	CASSHGSTDTQYF
TRBJ2-1	.	.	13	TRBV13	TGTGCCAGCAGCTTATCGGGGCGTAATGAGCAGTTCTTC	CASSLSGRNEQFF
TRBJ1-5	.	.	16	TRBV7-6	TGTGCCAGCAGCTTAGCTGCAGGTTCCTTCAATCAGCCCCAGCATTTT	CASSLAAGSFNQPQHF
TRBJ2-6	.	.	12	TRBV2	TGTGCTGGGGCGCCAGGGGCCAACGTCCTGACTTTC	CAGAPGANVLTF
TRBJ1-5	.	few	12	TRBV30	TGTGCCTGGAAGGAGGGGAATCAGCCCCAGCATTTT	CAWKEGNQPQHF
TRBJ2-3	TRBD1	few	17	TRBV9	TGTGCCAGCAGCCTCACTTGGGACAGCCTTCGCACAGATACGCAGTATTTT	CASSLTWDSLRTDTQYF
TRBJ2-5	.	.	14	TRBV4-3	TGCGCCAGCAGCCATCTCGGACCCCAAGAGACCCAGTACTTC	CASSHLGPQETQYF
TRBJ2-5	TRBD2	.	15	TRBV5-1	TGCGCCAGCAGCTTTGGCGGGGGGTACCAAGAGACCCAGTACTTC	CASSFGGGYQETQYF
TRBJ2-4	TRBD2	.	15	TRBV11-3	TGTGCCAGCAGCTTCATGACTAGCGCCGTCAACATTCAGTACTTC	CASSFMTSAVNIQYF
TRBJ1-2	.	few	11	TRBV29-1	TGCAGCGTTCCTAGTATCTATGGCTACACCTTC	CSVPSIYGYTF
TRBJ2-3	TRBD2	.	16	TRBV24-1	TGTGCCACCAGTGATGCGAGTGCGGGGGGGCCAGATACGCAGTATTTT	CATSDASAGGPDTQYF
TRBJ1-1	.	.	14	TRBV7-9	TGTGCCAGCAGCTTTCGAGGGGCAGCCATAGAAGCTTTCTTT	CASSFRGAAIEAFF
TRBJ1-5	TRBD1	few	14	TRBV6-5	TGTGCCAGCAGCCGGACAGGGGATAATCAGCCCCAGCATTTT	CASSRTGDNQPQHF
TRBJ2-1	.	few	14	TRBV7-2	TGTGCCAGCAGCCCCATGTCGGGGGCCAATGAGCAGTTCTTC	CASSPMSGANEQFF
TRBJ2-3	.	.	12	TRBV2	TGTGCCAGCGCGGATTATCAAGATACGCAGTATTTT	CASADYQDTQYF
TRBJ2-1	TRBD2	few	16	TRBV20-1	TGCAGTGCTTACACCGGGACTAGCGGGGTATACAATGAGCAGTTCTTC	CSAYTGTSGVYNEQFF
TRBJ2-3	.	.	17	TRBV9	TGTGCCAGCAGCTCCATATCATCGGGGGGCCCCACAGATACGCAGTATTTT	CASSSISSGGPTDTQYF
TRBJ2-3	TRBD2	.	16	TRBV11-2	TGTGCCAGCAGCTTAGGACTAGCTTTATTGACAGATACGCAGTATTTT	CASSLGLALLTDTQYF
TRBJ1-4	.	few	13	TRBV5-1	TGCGCCAGCAGTAGAGGGACTAATGAAAAACTGTTTTTT	CASSRGTNEKLFF
TRBJ1-1	TRBD1	.	14	TRBV7-3	TGTGCCAGCAGCCCTGCAGGACAGGTGTCCTCAGCTTTCTTT	CASSPAGQVSSAFF
TRBJ1-2	.	.	14	TRBV12-3/TRBV12-4	TGTGCCAGCAGTTTAGGTCCAGGGGTGGCTGGCTACACCTTC	CASSLGPGVAGYTF
TRBJ2-7	.	.	17	TRBV2	TGTGCCAGCGGGGGAATAAGACAGTCCTCTTACTCCTACGAGCAGTACTTC	CASGGIRQSSYSYEQYF